These 13 T cell receptor beta chains were all obtained from the same sample, sequenced in a study of T cells in Graves' hyperthyroidism and ophthalmopathy. Regions amplified from RNA transcripts were the TCR beta CDR3 regions. During a first-round RT-PCR of the TCR CDR3, the HTBI primer set was used. TCRdb recomputed calls from the multiplex PCR reads with MiXCR, one row per CDR3 protein. The sample contains some 400,000 distinct CDR3 sequences, less than 15% of which appear only once. The specimen was blood. The receptor set was obtained from a man younger than 40 with Graves' hyperthyroidism that later progressed to Graves' ophthalmopathy.

This clonotype appeared many times. The rearrangement links TRBV3-1 to TRBJ1-5; perhaps TRBD1 as D (5 bases). CDR3 size: 14 residues. Germline loops: CDR1 LGHDT, CDR2 YNNKEL (reference sequence). V lost 1 base to trimming and J lost 7 bases, with 11 bases between them. CDR3 nucleotides: TGTGCCAGCAGCCAAGCAGGGATCCAGCAGCCCCAGCATTTT. This gives the protein CASSQAGIQQPQHF.

Many counts were recorded for this clonotype. This chain connects TRBV16 to TRBJ1-5; no clear D gene. CDR3 size: 15 residues. The germline CDR1 and CDR2 sequences are KGHSY and FQNENV. V lost 4 bases and J 0 bases, leaving 10 bases between the germline ends. The CDR3 reads CASSRADYSNQPQHF. The CDR3 bases are TGTGCCAGCAGCCGGGCGGATTATAGCAATCAGCCCCAGCATTTT.

The genes are TRBV12-5 and TRBJ1-1; D possibly corresponds to TRBD1 (6 bases). Trimming pared 5 bases from V and 6 bases from J, leaving 22 bases between. Germline lookup yields CDR1 LGHNT and CDR2 FRNRAP. CDR3 length: 16 amino acids. CDR3 sequence: CASGRRRGSIIAEAFF. For the CDR3, the DNA is TGTGCTAGTGGTCGCCGCAGGGGCTCGATTATCGCTGAAGCTTTCTTT. The full variable domain, rest sourced from reference TRBV12-5 and TRBJ1-1, is DARVTQTPRHKVTEMGQEVTMRCQPILGHNTVFWYRQTMMQGLELLAYFRNRAPLDDSGMPKDRFSAEMPDATLATLKIQPSEPRDSAVYFCASGRRRGSIIAEAFFGQGTRLTVV.

The chain is built from TRBV29-1 and TRBJ2-1; no definite D call. Between the trimmed V and J ends, which lost 6 bases and 6 bases, there was a span of 18 bases. The germline gives CDR1 SQVTM, CDR2 ANQGSEA. The CDR3 covers 14 residues. CDR3 DNA sequence: TGCAGCGTCCGCCCCACGGGTAGGAGCAATGAGCAGTTCTTC. Translating it yields CSVRPTGRSNEQFF.

The CDR3 sequence is CASSYSTGAREQYF. The CDR3 nucleotides are TGTGCCAGCAGTTACTCAACAGGGGCGAGGGAGCAGTACTTC. The V gene is TRBV6-2 or TRBV6-3, the J gene TRBJ2-7; 7 nucleotides match TRBD1. Germline CDR1 MNHEY, CDR2 SVGEGT. The V segment lost 0 bases and the J segment 7 bases; nucleotides outside the gene matches: 6. This CDR3 comprises 14 residues.

The genes are TRBV20-1 and TRBJ2-3, with unresolved D. V lost 3 bases and J 2 bases, leaving 12 bases between the germline ends. This CDR3 contains 14 residues. The germline CDR1 and CDR2 sequences are DFQATT and SNEGSKA (reference sequence). In nucleotides, the CDR3 is TGCAGTGCTAGTCTGGTAGGATTCACAGATACGCAGTATTTT. This encodes CSASLVGFTDTQYF.

This clonotype was seen a handful of times. The chain is built from TRBV5-1 and TRBJ2-6; D remains unclear. This CDR3 region has 14 residues. The ends were cut back, 4 bases at V and 9 bases at J, with 14 bases in the middle. Germline V gene data show CDR1 as SGHRS and CDR2 as YFSETQ. The CDR3 reads CASSRSNTNNVLTF. The CDR3, as DNA: TGCGCCAGCAGCCGTTCCAACACCAACAACGTCCTGACTTTC.

This clonotype occurred many times. The V and J genes are TRBV2 and TRBJ1-5; no definite D call. Germline V gene sequence: CDR1 SNHLY, CDR2 FYNNEI. CDR3 size: 15 residues. V was shortened by 0 bases and J by 9 bases, with 15 bases between the two germline ends. The CDR3 loop is CASSEAVTRRGPQHF. Here the CDR3 DNA reads TGTGCCAGCAGTGAAGCTGTGACCCGGCGGGGGCCCCAGCATTTT.

As for this clonotype: The junction shows a germline mismatch at one end, possibly a read error. The chain links TRBV28 to TRBJ2-1, with 10 bases identical to TRBD1. CDR3 length equals 16 residues. Germline-derived CDR1 and CDR2 are MDHEN and SYDVKM. The CDR3, as DNA: TGTGCCAGCAGTACCGAGGACAGGGGGGCCTACAATGAGCAGTCCTTC. As protein: CASSTEDRGAYNEQSF.

The chain combines TRBV7-2 with TRBJ2-7; D is possibly TRBD1 or TRBD2 (5 bases each). This CDR3 comprises 15 residues. V was shortened by 4 bases and J by 2 bases, with 15 bases between the two germline ends. Germline lookup yields CDR1 SGHTA and CDR2 FQGNSA. The CDR3 coding sequence is TGTGCCAGCAGCTCCCCGGGAACAGGTCCCTACGAGCAGTACTTC. It yields the protein CASSSPGTGPYEQYF. The variable domain in full, completed from reference TRBV7-2 and TRBJ2-7, reads GAGVSQSPSNKVTEKGKDVELRCDPISGHTALYWYRQSLGQGLEFLIYFQGNSAPDKSGLPSDRFSAERTGGSVSTLTIQRTQQEDSAVYLCASSSPGTGPYEQYFGPGTRLTVT.

The chain uses TRBV7-8 and TRBJ2-7; D remains unclear. The CDR3 contains 15 residues. Germline V CDR1 and CDR2: SGHVS, FQNEAQ. Trimming pared 2 bases from V and 2 bases from J, leaving 13 bases between. The CDR3 loop is CASSLTLDRTYEQYF. CDR3 in DNA: TGTGCCAGCAGCTTAACATTAGATCGAACCTACGAGCAGTACTTC.

This clonotype came up many times. V and J are TRBV13 and TRBJ1-4; TRBD1 matches at 9 bases. V lost 5 bases, J lost 7 bases, and 11 bases stayed unmatched. The CDR3 runs to 16 residues. Germline V gene lookup returns CDR1 PRHDT and CDR2 FYEKMQ (reference sequence). The CDR3 loop reads CASSPGQGSGVEKLFF. CDR3 bases: TGTGCCAGCAGCCCCGGACAGGGGAGTGGGGTTGAAAAACTGTTTTTT.

Ten or more counts support this clonotype. The chain couples TRBV20-1 to TRBJ2-3, with D unresolved. V gave up 1 base and J gave up 0 bases, with 17 bases separating them. CDR3 length: 17 residues. CDR1 and CDR2 (germline): DFQATT, SNEGSKA (reference sequence). CDR3 residues: CSARGRSDLGSTDTQYF. CDR3 DNA sequence: TGCAGTGCTAGAGGCCGCTCGGACCTTGGTAGCACAGATACGCAGTATTTT.